The 22 T cell receptor beta chains below all came from one sample that was sequenced in a study of CD8 T cells in ankylosing spondylitis. From the 5' RACE reads, TCRdb called clonotypes with MiXCR, one entry per CDR3 protein. The sample yields under 950,000 distinct CDR3 sequences, around a fifth seen once. Whole-study results and caveats: A motif of fewer than ten highly homologous TCR beta variants was seen as apparently characteristic of ankylosing spondylitis blood.

Their recognized antigens are unknown. Sequenced sample: blood, either unsorted or a sorted T cell fraction (not recorded which). These receptors all stem from a male donor with ankylosing spondylitis.

This clonotype was detected a few times. This chain connects TRBV12-3 or TRBV12-4 to TRBJ2-1; 14 bases are shared with TRBD2. J was trimmed by 8 bases and V by 3 bases; bases with no gene match: 9. The CDR3 length is 17 residues. The CDR3 bases are TGTGCCAGCAGTTTCCCTCTGGGACTAGCGGGAGTGGATGAGCAGTTCTTC. Protein: CASSFPLGLAGVDEQFF.

This sequence joins TRBV12-3 or TRBV12-4 and TRBJ1-3; 8 bases fit TRBD1. The CDR3 spans 15 residues. V was pared by 5 bases and J by 2 bases, with 5 bases of the junction left unmatched. CDR3 region: CASSPSTGAGNTIYF. Here the CDR3 DNA reads TGTGCCAGCAGTCCCTCGACAGGGGCTGGAAACACCATATATTTT.

This clonotype was seen more than once but under ten times. The chain couples TRBV7-6 to TRBJ2-3; D possibly uses TRBD1 or TRBD2 (6 bases each). The CDR3 length is 15 residues. V was trimmed by 9 bases and J by 1 base, leaving 17 bases between them. Germline V CDR1 and CDR2: SGHVS, FNYEAQ. CDR3: CASSTGARGTDTQYF. In DNA, the CDR3 is TGTGCCAGTTCAACGGGGGCGCGTGGCACAGATACGCAGTATTTT.

This clonotype was counted between two and nine times. This chain joins TRBV20-1 and TRBJ2-5; either TRBD1 or TRBD2 may fit D (5 bases each). From germline, CDR1 is DFQATT and CDR2 SNEGSKA (reference sequence). The CDR3 contains 13 residues. Trimming took off 7 bases at V and 4 bases at J, with 16 bases between the two ends. CDR3 DNA: TGCAGTGGGGAGAAGGGTAGGGGAGAGACCCAGTACTTC. It yields the protein CSGEKGRGETQYF.

This rearrangement joins TRBV6-5 to TRBJ2-1; a weak D match, TRBD1 (6 bases). Trimming shortened V by 2 bases and J by 8 bases, and 16 bases separated the two germline ends. CDR1 MNHEY and CDR2 SVGAGI come from the germline V gene. The CDR3 covers 15 residues. Here the CDR3 DNA reads TGTGCCAGCAGTTACGGTCAGGGGCTCTTGGATGAGCAGTTCTTC. It codes for CASSYGQGLLDEQFF.

This clonotype was seen a few times. The chain uses TRBV2 and TRBJ1-1; TRBD1 matches 11 bases. Germline V lookup: CDR1 SNHLY, CDR2 FYNNEI. The CDR3 consists of 15 residues. Trimming took 5 bases from V and 4 from J; bases not matched to a gene: 6. The CDR3 region is CASSLGQGAGTEAFF. DNA for the CDR3: TGTGCCAGCAGTTTAGGACAGGGGGCGGGCACTGAAGCTTTCTTT.

This clonotype has just a few counts. The gene calls are TRBV4-3 and TRBJ2-1; 10 nucleotides line up with TRBD2. This CDR3 spans 18 amino acids. Germline CDR1 LGHNA, CDR2 YSLEER. J lost 7 bases, V lost 0 bases, and 12 bases had no gene match. CDR3 DNA: TGCGCCAGCAGCCAAGAGATTGCGGGTCTAGCGGGAGTAAATGAGCAGTTCTTC. Amino acids: CASSQEIAGLAGVNEQFF.

The V and J genes are TRBV6-5 and TRBJ2-1, with 9 bases lining up with TRBD1. In germline, CDR1 is MNHEY, CDR2 SVGAGI. The CDR3 loop spans 15 amino acids. The V gene end was trimmed by 5 bases and the J gene end by 5 bases; junction bases not matched to a gene: 7. The CDR3 DNA is TGTGCCAGCAGTGGAAGGGACAGGGTGGACAATGAGCAGTTCTTC. This sequence encodes CASSGRDRVDNEQFF.

This clonotype was counted ten times or more. V and J are TRBV5-1 and TRBJ1-2; possibly TRBD1 for D (5 bases). The V gene's germline CDR1 is SGHRS and CDR2 YFSETQ. V was cut by 1 base and J by 8 bases, with 15 bases left in between. CDR3 length: 14 residues. The DNA for the CDR3 is TGCGCCAGCAGCTTGTCGAGGGGCCATGAGGGCTACACCTTC. Protein: CASSLSRGHEGYTF.

This chain links TRBV20-1 with TRBJ2-1; D is ambiguous. The CDR3 loop spans 16 amino acids. Germline CDR1 reads DFQATT; CDR2 reads SNEGSKA (reference sequence). V was clipped by 1 base and J by 0 bases, with 13 bases between them. CDR3 amino acids: CSARVATSTSYNEQFF. CDR3 sequence (DNA): TGCAGTGCTAGAGTGGCTACATCTACCTCCTACAATGAGCAGTTCTTC.

This clonotype was picked up a small number of times. The rearrangement links TRBV19 to TRBJ1-2, with D possibly being TRBD1 (5 bases). CDR3 length equals 15 residues. Germline V gene data show CDR1 as LNHDA and CDR2 as SQIVND (reference sequence). The V gene lost 2 bases and the J gene lost 5 bases, with 15 bases spanning the gap. This chain's CDR3 is CASSISIRVMYGYTF. The CDR3 bases are TGTGCCAGTAGTATATCCATCAGGGTAATGTATGGCTACACCTTC.

This sequence joins TRBV12-3 or TRBV12-4 and TRBJ2-3, with unresolved D. The V end lost 3 bases, the J end lost 2 bases, and 6 bases lay between the germline ends. The CDR3 sequence is 13 residues long. CDR3 in DNA: TGTGCCAGCAGTTTCCCAACCACAGATACGCAGTATTTT. The encoded protein is CASSFPTTDTQYF.

The chain joins TRBV3-1 to TRBJ1-3; unclear D gene. Per germline, CDR1 LGHDT and CDR2 YNNKEL (reference sequence). This CDR3 has 14 amino acids. Trimming removed 1 base from V and 2 bases from J, with 6 bases in between. The CDR3 DNA follows: TGTGCCAGCAGCCAAGTTCCTACTGGAAACACCATATATTTT. It yields the protein CASSQVPTGNTIYF.

The table lists this clonotype with a few counts. V usage is TRBV4-1 and J usage is TRBJ2-7, with D perhaps assigned TRBD1 or TRBD2 (5 bases each). V was trimmed by 4 bases and J by 2 bases, leaving 15 bases between them. Germline V lookup: CDR1 MGHRA, CDR2 YSYEKL. The CDR3 contains 15 residues. The CDR3 spells CASSLSGTATYEQYF. CDR3 DNA sequence: TGCGCCAGCAGCCTCTCCGGGACGGCAACCTACGAGCAGTACTTC.

The sample holds a few counts of this clonotype. The V call is TRBV6-1, the J call TRBJ1-5; the D is unclear. This CDR3 region has 15 residues. Per the germline V gene, CDR1 is MNHNS and CDR2 is SASEGT. Trimming took off 5 bases at V and 0 bases at J, with 11 bases between the two ends. Written as DNA, the CDR3 is TGTGCCAGCAGTCCGGCAGCGAATAGCAATCAGCCCCAGCATTTT. Protein: CASSPAANSNQPQHF.

This clonotype was seen a few times. The chain carries TRBV6-5 and TRBJ1-2; 11 bases agree with TRBD1. From germline, CDR1 is MNHEY and CDR2 SVGAGI. V shed 2 bases and J 6 bases; nucleotides not matched to a gene: 11. There are 17 residues in the CDR3. CDR3 region: CASSYAGTGGIVNGYTF. CDR3 sequence (DNA): TGTGCCAGCAGTTACGCTGGGACAGGGGGTATTGTGAATGGCTACACCTTC.

The chain has TRBV4-1 and TRBJ2-3; D possibly corresponds to TRBD1 (5 bases). The V gene's germline CDR1 is MGHRA and CDR2 YSYEKL. The V end lost 4 bases, the J end lost 0 bases, and 11 bases lay between the germline ends. The CDR3 length is 15 residues. The CDR3 DNA reads TGCGCCAGCAGCCGGGGCCGACCTAGCACAGATACGCAGTATTTT. Encoded protein: CASSRGRPSTDTQYF.

This sequence joins TRBV6-5 and TRBJ2-7, with D uncertain. V lost 1 base and J lost 5, with 6 bases in between. CDR1 MNHEY and CDR2 SVGAGI come from the germline V gene. This CDR3 region has 12 residues. The chain's CDR3 is CASSYYGDEQYF. In DNA, the CDR3 is TGTGCCAGCAGTTACTATGGGGACGAGCAGTACTTC.

The CDR3 spells CSAIRGGASYNEQFF. CDR3 nucleotide sequence: TGCAGTGCTATTAGGGGGGGGGCTTCCTACAATGAGCAGTTCTTC. The J gene is TRBJ2-1, the V gene TRBV20-1, with D perhaps matching TRBD2 (7 bases). Germline V gives CDR1 DFQATT, CDR2 SNEGSKA (reference sequence). The CDR3 loop spans 15 amino acids. With 4 bases removed from V and 1 base from J, the gap between germline ends came to 14 bases.

V and J are TRBV9 and TRBJ1-5, with no clear D. Germline V lookup: CDR1 SGDLS, CDR2 YYNGEE. There are 12 residues in the CDR3. V lost 7 bases to trimming and J lost 6 bases, with 11 bases between them. CDR3 sequence (DNA): TGTGCCAGCGGACGGTTTCTTCAGCCCCAGCATTTT. Its translation: CASGRFLQPQHF.

This clonotype was picked up a small number of times. The J gene is TRBJ2-7, the V gene TRBV3-1, with D possibly TRBD2 on 6 matching bases. The germline V gene encodes CDR1 LGHDT and CDR2 YNNKEL (reference sequence). Trimming pared 0 bases from V and 6 bases from J, leaving 12 bases between. There are 14 residues in the CDR3. CDR3: CASSQDWRGSEQYF. The CDR3 coding sequence is TGTGCCAGCAGCCAAGATTGGCGGGGTAGCGAGCAGTACTTC.

This clonotype was detected many times. The gene calls are TRBV12-3 or TRBV12-4 and TRBJ1-3; tentative D call: TRBD1 (5 bases). V was shortened by 1 base and J by 1 base, with 5 bases between the two germline ends. This CDR3 contains 14 residues. The DNA for the CDR3 is TGTGCCAGCAGTTTAGGGGGGTCTGGAAACACCATATATTTT. This gives the protein CASSLGGSGNTIYF.